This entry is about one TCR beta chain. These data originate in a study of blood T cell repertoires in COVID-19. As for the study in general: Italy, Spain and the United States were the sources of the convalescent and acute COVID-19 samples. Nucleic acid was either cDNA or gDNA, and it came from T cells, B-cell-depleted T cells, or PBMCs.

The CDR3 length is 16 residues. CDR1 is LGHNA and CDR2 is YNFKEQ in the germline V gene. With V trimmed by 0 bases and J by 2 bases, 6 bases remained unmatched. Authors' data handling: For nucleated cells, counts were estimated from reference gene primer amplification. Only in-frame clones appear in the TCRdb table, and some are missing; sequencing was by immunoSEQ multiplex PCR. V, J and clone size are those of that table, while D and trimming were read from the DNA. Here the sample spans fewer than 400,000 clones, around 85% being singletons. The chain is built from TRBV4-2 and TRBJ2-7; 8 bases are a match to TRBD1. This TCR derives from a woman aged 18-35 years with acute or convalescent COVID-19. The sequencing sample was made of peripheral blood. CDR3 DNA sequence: TGTGCCAGCAGCCAAGACAGAGCACAGGGGGCCTACGAGCAGTACTTC. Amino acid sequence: CASSQDRAQGAYEQYF.